This T cell receptor beta chain was identified in a study of blood T cell repertoires in COVID-19. Study context: From the United States, Italy and Spain came samples of acute and convalescent COVID-19.

Repertoires were generated with immunoSEQ multiplex PCR, while TCRdb's copy carries only in-frame clones and drops some. This table holds roughly 190,000 clones, around 84% found once. The CDR3 is 12 residues long. Germline loops: CDR1 SGHAT, CDR2 FQNNGV. Trimming shortened V by 5 bases and J by 4 bases, and 9 bases separated the two germline ends. A PCR-confirmed or clinician-diagnosed COVID-19 case had contacted exposed participants within 2 weeks of entry. This clonotype originated in a woman in her 30s who had been exposed to COVID-19. The J gene is TRBJ2-7, the V gene TRBV11-2, with D tentatively TRBD1 (5 bases). Sequenced sample: PBMCs or T cells enriched from blood (not recorded which). The CDR3 region is CASSVDSYEQYF. DNA of the CDR3: TGTGCCAGCAGCGTTGACAGTTACGAGCAGTACTTC.